The clone carrying this T cell receptor beta chain counts as medium-sized. Its target is unknown. These data are taken from a study of T cells after posttransplantation cyclophosphamide. Broader study findings: Donor CD8+ memory clones often dominated recipient blood repertoires at later times. Tissue-infiltrating T cells from skin or gut overlapped little with blood T cells. Recipient CMV seropositivity and CMV reactivation strongly tracked TRB clonality.

Germline V gives CDR1 ENHRY, CDR2 SYGVKD. The CDR3 sequence is 14 residues long. J was trimmed by 6 bases and V by 10 bases; bases with no gene match: 5. Busulfan-fludarabine conditioning, marrow transplant, and cyclophosphamide on days +3 and +4 were administered. Repertoires were generated with immunoSEQ multiplex PCR, while TCRdb's copy carries only in-frame clones and drops some. This sample has more than 2,500 clones, each found more than once. The sequence was collected from a female patient between 60 and 69 years old who received an allogeneic stem cell transplant from a related donor and was CMV-positive. Some T cells may be graft donor cells. V and J are TRBV10-3 and TRBJ2-2; TRBD2 matches at 13 bases. The input for sequencing was PBMCs, taken after allogeneic stem cell transplant with posttransplant cyclophosphamide. DNA for the CDR3: TGTGCCACCACTAGCGGGAGGGCCTCCGGGGAGCTGTTTTTT. This encodes CATTSGRASGELFF.